This is a list of T cell receptor beta chains from one sample in a study of blood T cell repertoires in COVID-19. Assay: immunoSEQ multiplex PCR; the TCRdb copy retains only in-frame clones and omits some. Of under 250,000 clones in the sample, 85% to 90% were seen once. Sequencing was done on a sample of PBMCs or T cells enriched from blood (not recorded which). These receptors were collected from a woman younger than 30 in a cohort exposed to, infected with or recovered from COVID-19 (not recorded which). Each CDR3 is given without its conserved first and last residue. Fields, in order: V gene, CDR3 protein.

TRBV19 ATLQDGTYNEQF
TRBV3-1/TRBV3-2 ASSQQDRSSYEQY
TRBV6-5 ASSYFIAGENEQY
TRBV24-1 ATSGQGGNQPQH
TRBV11-2 ASSLTWGEMNTEAF
TRBV5-1 ASSFSSEDGYT
TRBV28 ASSLDRGYGYT
TRBV18 ASSLDRETQY
TRBV9 ASSVTVPGQGEPTGELF
TRBV5-1 ASSFRTSASSSYNEQF
TRBV18 ASSPDTGTTNEKLF
TRBV27 ASSPAGGQPQH
TRBV27 ASSSGLAGRQQF
TRBV28 ASSTIRGRDQPQH
TRBV28 ASSQRLLLAKNIQY
TRBV7-2 ASRGVRDSPLH
TRBV7-3 ASSLRGGESEQY
TRBV12-2 ASRLEGESYNEQF
TRBV27 ASSRQTEETQY
TRBV2 ASSEMGHEQY
TRBV6-1 ASSENDGQGNNEQF
TRBV5-1 ASSIRTGGNEKLF
TRBV18 ASSPPVTGKNTEAF
TRBV27 ASSYSLGTGELF
TRBV19 ASSISGGGNTIY
TRBV9 ASSVDGGRSYNEQF
TRBV9 ASSAHPGGGNTEAF
TRBV6-5 ASSIQGTNSPLH
TRBV18 ASSPLGLAREQY
TRBV7-9 ASSSRLAGEDREY
TRBV30 AWSGGLAGTLLELEQF
TRBV14 ASSQVHGQIDPSYGYT
TRBV5-1 ASSLDSLNTEAF
TRBV7-9 ASSFPSGGPSTDTQY
TRBV3-1/TRBV3-2 ASSQTGTSGPSPNEQF
TRBV21-1 ASSASRGPSSYEQY
TRBV4-1 ASSHTPDTGNTIY
TRBV2 ASIPRDYLMGGGYNEQF
TRBV5-1 ASSLDPLAVANEKLF
TRBV28 ASSSPGQGAFEQY